This TCR beta chain was captured by sequencing in a study of cytomegalovirus exposure and HLA in healthy donors. Study context: Unique TCRs numbering some 93 million, obtained from HLA-typed donors, made up an early data release.

There were likely unrecorded immune exposures, though donors were nominally healthy when sampled. Germline CDR1 and CDR2: SGHTA and FQGNSA. V lost 5 bases, J lost 2 bases, and 13 bases lay in between. The CDR3 consists of 15 residues. Only one count was recorded for this clone. 13 Jbeta primers and 60 Vbeta primers were used for the PCR. Sequencing used immunoSEQ multiplex PCR; TCRdb keeps in-frame clones, though not all of them. The table includes some 150,000 clones, roughly four fifths detected once. Sequencing was performed on PBMCs. This TCR derives from a man aged 35 to 55 in good health and CMV-seronegative. The rearrangement joins TRBV7-2 to TRBJ1-5; D possibly corresponds to TRBD1 (5 bases). The CDR3 DNA reads TGTGCCAGCAGCACCAGGGACTGGGGCAATCAGCCCCAGCATTTT. It translates to CASSTRDWGNQPQHF.